The 26 T cell receptor beta chains reported below all come from one sample, sequenced in a study of shared clonotypes between healthy human individuals. Some clones are missing from TCRdb's copy, which holds only in-frame ones; the method was immunoSEQ multiplex PCR. The data contain around 500,000 clones, 79% of them singletons. Sequencing was done on a sample of PBMCs. The receptors were gathered from a middle-aged woman in good health. Some clones in this sample may be carry-over from other donors' samples.

Comment on this clone: Other nucleotide sequences from this sample produce the same CDR3. V gene TRBV14 combines with J gene TRBJ2-1; weak D call: TRBD2 (6 bases). V lost 0 bases, J lost 7 bases, and 10 bases lay in between. The CDR3 is 14 amino acids. Germline V gene lookup returns CDR1 SGHDN and CDR2 FVKESK. The CDR3 nucleotides are TGTGCCAGCAGCCAAGATCGGGGGTGGAATGAGCAGTTCTTC. Protein: CASSQDRGWNEQFF.

The gene calls are TRBV7-8 and TRBJ2-1, with D tentatively TRBD2 (6 bases). The CDR3 is 15 residues long. V was clipped by 6 bases and J by 5 bases, with 17 bases between them. Looked up from germline, CDR1 is SGHVS and CDR2 is FQNEAQ. This CDR3 is CASRTTNRRDNEQFF. CDR3 nucleotides: TGTGCCAGCAGGACCACAAATCGGAGGGACAATGAGCAGTTCTTC.

The rearrangement uses TRBV29-1 and TRBJ2-3; D might be TRBD1 or TRBD2, each matching 5 bases. Trimming cost V 7 bases and J 3 bases, with 14 bases left between them. This CDR3 has 13 residues. Looked up from germline, CDR1 is SQVTM and CDR2 is ANQGSEA. CDR3 protein: CSARDGPTDTQYF. As DNA, the CDR3 is TGCAGCGCCCGGGACGGACCTACAGATACGCAGTATTTT.

V gene TRBV30 combines with J gene TRBJ2-5; 12 positions agree with TRBD1. J lost 5 bases, V lost 3 bases, and 4 bases had no gene match. The CDR3 is 14 residues long. Germline assignment: CDR1 GTSNPN and CDR2 SVGIG (reference sequence). The CDR3 loop reads CAWSGTGGMETQYF. The CDR3 coding sequence is TGTGCCTGGAGCGGGACAGGGGGCATGGAGACCCAGTACTTC.

This clone appeared a single time. The rearrangement joins TRBV5-1 to TRBJ2-5; 9 nucleotides align to TRBD2. With V trimmed by 6 bases and J by 6 bases, 9 bases remained unmatched. This CDR3 is built from 14 residues. Germline assignment: CDR1 SGHRS and CDR2 YFSETQ. The CDR3 sequence: CASTQDSGRQTQYF. For the CDR3, the DNA is TGCGCCAGCACTCAGGATAGCGGGAGACAGACCCAGTACTTC.

The sample holds a few counts of this clone. The chain joins TRBV10-2 to TRBJ1-1; D might be TRBD1 (5 bases). Germline V gene sequence: CDR1 WSHSY, CDR2 SAAADI. The V end was cut by 7 bases, the J end by 0 bases, with 12 bases between. The CDR3 spans 14 residues. The CDR3 spells CASTKDRLNTEAFF. The CDR3 DNA sequence: TGCGCCAGCACCAAAGACAGACTGAACACTGAAGCTTTCTTT.

The chain joins TRBV30 to TRBJ2-5, with a tentative D call TRBD2 (7 bases). Trimming shortened V by 1 base and J by 2 bases, and 11 bases separated the two germline ends. The CDR3 totals 14 residues. The germline gives CDR1 GTSNPN, CDR2 SVGIG (reference sequence). The CDR3 sequence: CAWSGGGGQETQYF. CDR3 sequence (DNA): TGTGCCTGGAGTGGAGGGGGGGGGCAAGAGACCCAGTACTTC.

This chain links TRBV6-5 with TRBJ1-1, with 7 bases that match TRBD1. The CDR3 is 15 residues long. Looked up from germline, CDR1 is MNHEY and CDR2 is SVGAGI. V lost 6 bases and J lost 1; bases outside the gene matches: 8. CDR3 nucleotides: TGTGCCAGCAGCCCCAGGGGGGGGAGGAACACTGAAGCTTTCTTT. Its translation is CASSPRGGRNTEAFF.

About this clone itself: A read error is the likely source, as a far larger clone sits one nucleotide away. CDR3 residues: CASSTGGTDTQYF. The CDR3 DNA reads as TGTGCCAGCAGCACAGGGGGCACAGATACGCAGTATTTT. The chain joins TRBV5-6 to TRBJ2-3; TRBD1 matches at 7 bases. Germline CDR1 reads SGHDT; CDR2 reads YYEEEE. V lost 4 bases and J lost 1; bases outside the gene matches: 0. This CDR3 has 13 amino acids. Combining the CDR3 with reference TRBV5-6 and TRBJ2-3 gives the whole variable domain DAGVTQSPTHLIKTRGQQVTLRCSPKSGHDTVSWYQQALGQGPQFIFQYYEEEERQRGNFPDRFSGHQFPNYSSELNVNALLLGDSALYLCASSTGGTDTQYFGPGTRLTVL.

There are a few counts of this clone. This chain uses TRBV5-6 with TRBJ2-5; perhaps D is TRBD1 or TRBD2 (5 bases each). Between the trimmed V and J ends, which lost 4 bases and 4 bases, there was a span of 17 bases. This CDR3 region has 15 residues. Germline lookup yields CDR1 SGHDT and CDR2 YYEEEE. CDR3 DNA sequence: TGTGCCAGCAGCAGCGATCTTTGGGGGTCAGAGACCCAGTACTTC. It translates to CASSSDLWGSETQYF.

The V call is TRBV15, the J call TRBJ2-7; D might be TRBD2 (6 bases). Looked up from germline, CDR1 is LNHNV and CDR2 is YYDKDF (reference sequence). CDR3 length: 13 amino acids. V dropped 2 bases and J dropped 5 bases, with 10 bases sitting between them. The chain's CDR3 is CATSRLLANEQYF. The CDR3 DNA reads as TGTGCCACCAGCAGACTGCTAGCGAACGAGCAGTACTTC.

This chain connects TRBV6-1 to TRBJ1-5; D call uncertain. CDR3 size: 12 residues. Trimming left V 6 bases short and J 2 bases short, with 5 bases between. Per germline, CDR1 MNHNS and CDR2 SASEGT. The CDR3 bases are TGTGCCAGCAGGGTTGGCAATCAGCCCCAGCATTTT. It codes for CASRVGNQPQHF.

This clone was detected only a few times. The chain employs TRBV28 and TRBJ2-1; 10 positions agree with TRBD2. The CDR3 totals 13 residues. CDR1 and CDR2 (germline): MDHEN, SYDVKM. The junction had 5 bases not matched to a gene; V was cut back by 8 bases and J by 7 bases. As DNA, the CDR3 is TGTGCCAGCGTAGCTAGCGGGAGAAATGAGCAGTTCTTC. Translating gives CASVASGRNEQFF.

The chain joins TRBV30 to TRBJ2-7; the match to TRBD2 covers 10 bases. V trimming: 4 bases; J trimming: 8 bases; junction bases outside the gene matches: 5. Per the germline V gene, CDR1 is GTSNPN and CDR2 is SVGIG (reference sequence). The CDR3 is 12 residues long. CDR3 protein: CAWTSGSWQQYF. The CDR3 DNA sequence: TGTGCCTGGACTAGCGGGAGTTGGCAGCAGTACTTC.

The V call is TRBV2, the J call TRBJ1-5; 8 nucleotides match TRBD1. The V gene's germline CDR1 is SNHLY and CDR2 FYNNEI. V lost 5 bases to trimming and J lost 0 bases; unmatched junction nucleotides: 3. The CDR3 runs 15 residues. This CDR3 is CASSLDRGSNQPQHF. CDR3 DNA: TGTGCCAGCAGTCTAGACAGGGGTAGCAATCAGCCCCAGCATTTT.

This chain uses TRBV30 with TRBJ1-6; D is unclear. Germline V gene lookup returns CDR1 GTSNPN and CDR2 SVGIG (reference sequence). Trimming cost V 0 bases and J 1 base, with 4 bases left between them. CDR3 size: 14 residues. The CDR3 sequence: CAWSVGSYNSPLHF. The CDR3 DNA sequence: TGTGCCTGGAGTGTAGGTTCCTATAATTCACCCCTCCACTTT.

The chain recombines TRBV7-8 with TRBJ2-1, with D maybe TRBD2 (6 bases). This CDR3 is built from 13 residues. Per the germline V gene, CDR1 is SGHVS and CDR2 is FQNEAQ. V was pared by 3 bases and J by 6 bases, with 9 bases between. CDR3 sequence (DNA): TGTGCCAGCAGCTTCGGGAGAGGCAATGAGCAGTTCTTC. Its translation is CASSFGRGNEQFF.

V and J are TRBV2 and TRBJ2-3, with 9 bases aligning to TRBD1. The germline gives CDR1 SNHLY, CDR2 FYNNEI. V lost 5 bases and J lost 2; bases outside the gene matches: 5. The CDR3 loop spans 15 amino acids. DNA for the CDR3: TGTGCCAGCAGTCTCGACAGGGGGACCACAGATACGCAGTATTTT. It codes for CASSLDRGTTDTQYF. Based on the CDR3 plus reference TRBV2 and TRBJ2-3, the full variable domain is EPEVTQTPSHQVTQMGQEVILRCVPISNHLYFYWYRQILGQKVEFLVSFYNNEISEKSEIFDDQFSVERPDGSNFTLKIRSTKLEDSAMYFCASSLDRGTTDTQYFGPGTRLTVL.

The chain carries TRBV27 and TRBJ2-3; 12 nucleotides align to TRBD1. This CDR3 is 16 amino acids long. J lost 4 bases, V lost 6 bases, and 8 bases had no gene match. Germline CDR1 reads MNHEY; CDR2 reads SMNVEV (reference sequence). The CDR3 sequence: CASRAEGTGGPDTQYF. The CDR3 DNA is TGTGCCAGCAGAGCCGAAGGGACAGGGGGCCCAGATACGCAGTATTTT.

The chain couples TRBV6-1 to TRBJ2-5; D may be TRBD2 (5 bases). Trimming shortened V by 2 bases and J by 5 bases, and 15 bases separated the two germline ends. The CDR3 is 15 residues long. Germline-derived CDR1 and CDR2 are MNHNS and SASEGT. CDR3 coding DNA: TGTGCCAGCAGTGAAATGGTTAGCTGGAGGGAGACCCAGTACTTC. Its protein product is CASSEMVSWRETQYF.

This chain links TRBV5-1 with TRBJ2-5; TRBD1 aligns across 8 bases. J gave up 5 bases and V 5 bases, and 11 bases lay outside the gene matches. Germline V lookup: CDR1 SGHRS, CDR2 YFSETQ. This CDR3 has 15 amino acids. CDR3 protein: CASRLAGAGGETQYF. DNA of the CDR3: TGCGCCAGCAGACTTGCAGGGGCAGGGGGCGAGACCCAGTACTTC.

V usage is TRBV27 and J usage is TRBJ1-5; D uncertain. Germline V gene lookup returns CDR1 MNHEY and CDR2 SMNVEV (reference sequence). CDR3 length: 13 amino acids. Between the trimmed V and J ends, which lost 5 bases and 5 bases, there was a span of 10 bases. The DNA of the CDR3 is TGTGCCAGCAGTCCCCATAAGTATCAGCCCCAGCATTTT. Encoded protein: CASSPHKYQPQHF.

The chain is built from TRBV29-1 and TRBJ2-7; the D gene could be TRBD1 or TRBD2 (5 bases each). The CDR3 runs 20 residues. V lost 1 base and J 0 bases, leaving 28 bases between the germline ends. The germline gives CDR1 SQVTM, CDR2 ANQGSEA. The CDR3 DNA follows: TGCAGCGTTGAAGCCTGGGCAGAGGCGGGTACCCGACAGAGCTCCTACGAGCAGTACTTC. This codes for CSVEAWAEAGTRQSSYEQYF.

This clone was seen once. The chain joins TRBV7-6 to TRBJ1-1; D is perhaps TRBD1 (6 bases). Per the germline V gene, CDR1 is SGHVS and CDR2 is FNYEAQ. Trimming removed 2 bases from V and 6 bases from J, with 13 bases in between. The CDR3 is 14 amino acids. CDR3 amino acids: CASSLKQGGAEAFF. The CDR3 DNA follows: TGTGCCAGCAGCTTAAAACAGGGTGGGGCTGAAGCTTTCTTT.

This chain uses TRBV6-6 with TRBJ2-7; the match to TRBD1 covers 9 bases. The CDR3 has 16 amino acids. Germline-derived CDR1 and CDR2 are MNHNY and SVGAGI (reference sequence). Trimming took 3 bases from V and 3 from J; bases not matched to a gene: 9. CDR3 protein: CASSYEGQGRGYEQYF. CDR3 coding DNA: TGTGCCAGCAGTTATGAGGGACAGGGAAGGGGCTACGAGCAGTACTTC.

The chain carries TRBV7-9 and TRBJ1-5, with TRBD1 matching 10 bases. The junction had 10 bases not matched to a gene; V was cut back by 5 bases and J by 6 bases. The CDR3 loop spans 16 amino acids. Germline V gene sequence: CDR1 SEHNR, CDR2 FQNEAQ (reference sequence). CDR3 sequence: CASSGGTGEFGQPQHF. For the CDR3, the DNA is TGTGCCAGCAGCGGCGGGACAGGGGAATTTGGTCAGCCCCAGCATTTT.